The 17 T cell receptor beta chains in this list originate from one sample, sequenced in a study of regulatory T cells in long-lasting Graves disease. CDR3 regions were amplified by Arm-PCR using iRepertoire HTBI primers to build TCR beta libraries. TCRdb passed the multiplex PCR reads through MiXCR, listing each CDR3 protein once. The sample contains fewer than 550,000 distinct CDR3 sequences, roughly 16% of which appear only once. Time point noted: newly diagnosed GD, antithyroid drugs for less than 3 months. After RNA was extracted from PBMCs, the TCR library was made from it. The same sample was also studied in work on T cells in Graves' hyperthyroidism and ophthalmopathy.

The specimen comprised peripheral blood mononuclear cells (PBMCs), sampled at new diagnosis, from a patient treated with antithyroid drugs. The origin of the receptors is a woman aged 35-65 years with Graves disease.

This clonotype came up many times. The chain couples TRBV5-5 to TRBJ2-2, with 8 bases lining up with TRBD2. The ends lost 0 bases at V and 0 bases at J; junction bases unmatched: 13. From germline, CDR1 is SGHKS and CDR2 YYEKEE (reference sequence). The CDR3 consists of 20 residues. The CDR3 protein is CASSLVAGGTYNTNTGELFF. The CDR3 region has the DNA TGTGCCAGCAGCTTGGTTGCGGGGGGTACTTACAACACGAACACCGGGGAGCTGTTTTTT.

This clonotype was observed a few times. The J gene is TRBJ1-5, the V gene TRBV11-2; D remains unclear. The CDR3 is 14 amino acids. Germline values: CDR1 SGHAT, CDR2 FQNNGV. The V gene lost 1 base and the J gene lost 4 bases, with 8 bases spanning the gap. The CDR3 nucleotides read TGTGCCAGCAGCTTAGGAGCCCCGAATCAGCCCCAGCATTTT. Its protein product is CASSLGAPNQPQHF.

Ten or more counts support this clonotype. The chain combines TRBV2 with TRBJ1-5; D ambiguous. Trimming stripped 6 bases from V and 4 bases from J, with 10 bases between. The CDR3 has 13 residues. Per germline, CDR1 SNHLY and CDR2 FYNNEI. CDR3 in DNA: TGTGCCAGCAGCATTTACGGAAATCAGCCCCAGCATTTT. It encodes CASSIYGNQPQHF.

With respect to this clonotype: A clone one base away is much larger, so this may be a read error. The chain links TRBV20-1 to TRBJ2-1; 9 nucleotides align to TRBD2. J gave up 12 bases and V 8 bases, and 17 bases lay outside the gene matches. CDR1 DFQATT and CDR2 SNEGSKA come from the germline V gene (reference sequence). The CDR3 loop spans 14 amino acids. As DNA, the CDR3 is TGCAGTACCTACGGGACTAGCAGTGTCGATGGGCAGTTCTTC. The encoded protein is CSTYGTSSVDGQFF.

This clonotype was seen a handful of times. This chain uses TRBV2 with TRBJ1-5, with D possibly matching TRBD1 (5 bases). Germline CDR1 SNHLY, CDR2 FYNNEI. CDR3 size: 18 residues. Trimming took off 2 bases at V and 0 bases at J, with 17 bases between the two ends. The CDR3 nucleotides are TGTGCCAGCAGTGAAAGGGGCCGGGCATTTGATAGCAATCAGCCCCAGCATTTT. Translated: CASSERGRAFDSNQPQHF.

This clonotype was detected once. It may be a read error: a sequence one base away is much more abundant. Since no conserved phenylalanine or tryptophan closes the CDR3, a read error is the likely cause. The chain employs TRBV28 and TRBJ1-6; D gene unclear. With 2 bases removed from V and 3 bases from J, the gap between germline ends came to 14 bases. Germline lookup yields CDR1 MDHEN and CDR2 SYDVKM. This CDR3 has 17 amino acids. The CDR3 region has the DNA TGTGCCAGCAGTTTAACCTATGCAGATCTCTATAATTCACCCCTCCACATT. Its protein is CASSLTYADLYNSPLHI.

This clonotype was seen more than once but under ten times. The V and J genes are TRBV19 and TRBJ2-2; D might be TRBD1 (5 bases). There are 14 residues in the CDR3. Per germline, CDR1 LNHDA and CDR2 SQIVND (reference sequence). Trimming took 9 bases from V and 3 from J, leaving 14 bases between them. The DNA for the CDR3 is TGTGCCAGCCTCCAGGGTTCGGACACCGGGGAGCTGTTTTTT. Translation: CASLQGSDTGELFF. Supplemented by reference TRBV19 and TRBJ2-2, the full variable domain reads DGGITQSPKYLFRKEGQNVTLSCEQNLNHDAMYWYRQDPGQGLRLIYYSQIVNDFQKGDIAEGYSVSREKKESFPLTVTSAQKNPTAFYLCASLQGSDTGELFFGEGSRLTVL.

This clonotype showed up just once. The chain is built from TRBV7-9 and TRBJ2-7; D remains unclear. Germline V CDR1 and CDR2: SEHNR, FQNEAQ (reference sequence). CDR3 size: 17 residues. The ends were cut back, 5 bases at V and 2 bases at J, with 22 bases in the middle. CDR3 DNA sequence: TGTGCCAGCAGCCCCCTTTCGGGCGACCCCCGTACCTACGAGCAGTACTTC. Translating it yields CASSPLSGDPRTYEQYF.

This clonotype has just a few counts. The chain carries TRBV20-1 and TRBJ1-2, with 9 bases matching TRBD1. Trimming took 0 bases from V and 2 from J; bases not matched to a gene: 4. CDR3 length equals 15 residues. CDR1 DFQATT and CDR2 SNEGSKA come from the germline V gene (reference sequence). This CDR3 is CSARDQDRGNYGYTF. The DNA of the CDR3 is TGCAGTGCTAGAGATCAAGACAGGGGGAACTATGGCTACACCTTC.

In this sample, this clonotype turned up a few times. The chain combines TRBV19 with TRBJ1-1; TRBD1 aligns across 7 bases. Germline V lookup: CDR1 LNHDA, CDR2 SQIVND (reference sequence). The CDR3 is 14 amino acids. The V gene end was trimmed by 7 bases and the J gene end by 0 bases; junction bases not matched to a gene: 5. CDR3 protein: CASTGQALNTEAFF. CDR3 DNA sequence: TGTGCCAGTACCGGACAGGCCCTGAACACTGAAGCTTTCTTT.

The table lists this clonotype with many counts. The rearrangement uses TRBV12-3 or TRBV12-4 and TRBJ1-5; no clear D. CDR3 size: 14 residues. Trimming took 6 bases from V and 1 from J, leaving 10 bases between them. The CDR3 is CASSTTLSNQPQHF. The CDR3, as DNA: TGTGCCAGCAGCACCACGTTGAGCAATCAGCCCCAGCATTTT.

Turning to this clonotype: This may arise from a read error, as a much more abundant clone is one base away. The CDR3 nucleotides are TGTGCCAGCAGCCAAGATTCGCGCGGGAGGGGCTACACCTTC. Its translation is CASSQDSRGRGYTF. V usage is TRBV3-1 and J usage is TRBJ1-2, with D unresolved. Germline CDR1 reads LGHDT; CDR2 reads YNNKEL (reference sequence). CDR3 size: 14 residues. The V and J ends lost 0 bases and 8 bases respectively, with 13 bases between them.

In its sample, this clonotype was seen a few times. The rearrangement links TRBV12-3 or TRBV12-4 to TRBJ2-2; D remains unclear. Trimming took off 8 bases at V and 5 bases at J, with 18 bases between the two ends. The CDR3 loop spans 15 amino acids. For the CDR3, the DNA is TGTGCCAGCGGTCCTCCGGGCGGTATAACCGGGGAGCTGTTTTTT. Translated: CASGPPGGITGELFF.

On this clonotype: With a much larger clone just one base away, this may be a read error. CDR3 DNA sequence: TGTGCCAGCAGTTTTGATGCGATCCACGAGCAGTACTTC. It is translated as CASSFDAIHEQYF. The chain carries TRBV28 and TRBJ2-7; unclear D gene. Trimming removed 3 bases from V and 5 bases from J, with 11 bases in between. Germline V gene data show CDR1 as MDHEN and CDR2 as SYDVKM. This CDR3 is built from 13 residues.

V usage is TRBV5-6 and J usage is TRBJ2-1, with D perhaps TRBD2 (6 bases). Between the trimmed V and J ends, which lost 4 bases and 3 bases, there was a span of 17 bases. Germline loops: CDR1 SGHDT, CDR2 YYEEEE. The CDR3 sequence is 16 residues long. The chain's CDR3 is CASSPPGGAYYNEQFF. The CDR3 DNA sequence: TGTGCCAGCAGCCCTCCAGGCGGGGCCTACTACAATGAGCAGTTCTTC.

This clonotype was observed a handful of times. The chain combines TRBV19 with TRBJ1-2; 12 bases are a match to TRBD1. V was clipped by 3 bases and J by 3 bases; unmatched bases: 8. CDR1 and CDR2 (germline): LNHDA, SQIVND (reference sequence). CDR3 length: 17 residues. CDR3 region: CASSIPGTGGADYGYTF. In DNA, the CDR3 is TGTGCCAGTAGTATCCCCGGGACAGGGGGCGCTGACTATGGCTACACCTTC.

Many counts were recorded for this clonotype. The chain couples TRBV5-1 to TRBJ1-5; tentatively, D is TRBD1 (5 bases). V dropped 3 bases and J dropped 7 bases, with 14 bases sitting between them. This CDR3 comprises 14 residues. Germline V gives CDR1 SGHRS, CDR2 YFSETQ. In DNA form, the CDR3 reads TGCGCCAGCAGCTCTCCAGGGTCGGGGCAGCCCCAGCATTTT. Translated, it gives CASSSPGSGQPQHF.